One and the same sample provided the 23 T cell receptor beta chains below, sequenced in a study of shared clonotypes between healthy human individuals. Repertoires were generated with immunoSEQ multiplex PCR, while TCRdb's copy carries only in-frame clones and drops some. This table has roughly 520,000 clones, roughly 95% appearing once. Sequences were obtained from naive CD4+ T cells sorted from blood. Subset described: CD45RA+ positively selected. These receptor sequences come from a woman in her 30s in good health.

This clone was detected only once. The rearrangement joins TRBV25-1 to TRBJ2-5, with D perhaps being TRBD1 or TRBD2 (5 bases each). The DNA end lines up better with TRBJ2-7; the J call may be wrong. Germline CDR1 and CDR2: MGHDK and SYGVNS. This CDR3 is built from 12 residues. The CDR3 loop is CASASGTHEQYF. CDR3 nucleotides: TGTGCCAGCGCCTCAGGGACCCACGAGCAGTACTTC.

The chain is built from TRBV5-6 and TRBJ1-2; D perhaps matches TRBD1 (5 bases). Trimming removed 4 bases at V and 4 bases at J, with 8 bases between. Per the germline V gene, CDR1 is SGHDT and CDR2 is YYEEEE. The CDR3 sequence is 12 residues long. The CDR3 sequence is CASSAGAYGYTF. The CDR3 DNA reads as TGTGCCAGCAGCGCCGGGGCCTATGGCTACACCTTC.

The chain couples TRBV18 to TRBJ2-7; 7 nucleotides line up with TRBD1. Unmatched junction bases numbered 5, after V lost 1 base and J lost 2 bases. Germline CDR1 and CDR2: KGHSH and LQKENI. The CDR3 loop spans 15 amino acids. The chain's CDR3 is CASSPRRDSTYEQYF. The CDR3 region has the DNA TGTGCCAGCTCACCACGCCGGGACAGCACCTACGAGCAGTACTTC.

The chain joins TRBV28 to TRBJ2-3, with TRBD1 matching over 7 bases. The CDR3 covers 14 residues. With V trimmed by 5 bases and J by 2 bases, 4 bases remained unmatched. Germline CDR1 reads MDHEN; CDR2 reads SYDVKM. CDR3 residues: CASSQGQFTDTQYF. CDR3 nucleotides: TGTGCCAGCAGTCAGGGACAGTTCACAGATACGCAGTATTTT.

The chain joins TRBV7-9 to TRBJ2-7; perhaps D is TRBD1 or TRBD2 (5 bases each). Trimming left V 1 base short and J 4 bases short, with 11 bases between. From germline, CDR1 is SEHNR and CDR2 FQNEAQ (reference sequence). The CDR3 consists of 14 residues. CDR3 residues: CASSLEGLAYEQYF. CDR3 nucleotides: TGTGCCAGCAGCTTAGAGGGGTTAGCGTACGAGCAGTACTTC.

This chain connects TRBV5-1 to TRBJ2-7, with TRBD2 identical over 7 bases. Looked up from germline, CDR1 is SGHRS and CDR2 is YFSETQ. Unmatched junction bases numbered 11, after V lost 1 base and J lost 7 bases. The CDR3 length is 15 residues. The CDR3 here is CASSLRTSASGEQYF. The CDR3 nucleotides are TGCGCCAGCAGCTTGCGAACTAGCGCCTCGGGGGAGCAGTACTTC.

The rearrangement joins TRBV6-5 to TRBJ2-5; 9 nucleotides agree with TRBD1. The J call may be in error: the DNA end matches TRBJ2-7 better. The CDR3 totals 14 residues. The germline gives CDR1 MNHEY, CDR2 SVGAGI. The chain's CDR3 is CASREDRGAYEQYF. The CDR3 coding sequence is TGTGCCAGCAGGGAAGACAGGGGGGCCTACGAGCAGTACTTC.

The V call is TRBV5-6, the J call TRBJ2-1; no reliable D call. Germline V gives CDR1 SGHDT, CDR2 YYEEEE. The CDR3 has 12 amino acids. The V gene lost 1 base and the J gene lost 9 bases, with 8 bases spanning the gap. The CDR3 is CASSLLSAEQFF. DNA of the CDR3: TGTGCCAGCAGCTTGCTGAGTGCTGAGCAGTTCTTC.

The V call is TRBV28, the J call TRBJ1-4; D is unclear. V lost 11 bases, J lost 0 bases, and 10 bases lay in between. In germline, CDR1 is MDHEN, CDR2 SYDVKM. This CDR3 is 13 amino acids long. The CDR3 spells CASTFATNEKLFF. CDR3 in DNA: TGTGCCTCGACTTTCGCAACTAATGAAAAACTGTTTTTT.

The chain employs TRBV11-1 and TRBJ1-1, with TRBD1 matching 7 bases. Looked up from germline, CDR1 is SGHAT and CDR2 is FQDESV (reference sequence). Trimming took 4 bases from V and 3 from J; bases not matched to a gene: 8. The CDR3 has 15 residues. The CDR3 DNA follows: TGTGCCAGCAGCTCTCCTATAACAGGGGACACTGAAGCTTTCTTT. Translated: CASSSPITGDTEAFF. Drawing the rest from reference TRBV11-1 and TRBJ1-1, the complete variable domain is EAEVAQSPRYKITEKSQAVAFWCDPISGHATLYWYRQILGQGPELLVQFQDESVVDDSQLPKDRFSAERLKGVDSTLKIQPAELGDSAMYLCASSSPITGDTEAFFGQGTRLTVV.

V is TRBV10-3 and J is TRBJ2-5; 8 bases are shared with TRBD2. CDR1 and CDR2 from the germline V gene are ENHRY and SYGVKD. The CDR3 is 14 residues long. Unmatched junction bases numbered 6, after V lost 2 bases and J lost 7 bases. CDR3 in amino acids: CAISEDGTRGTQYF. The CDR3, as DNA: TGTGCCATCAGTGAGGATGGGACTAGAGGGACCCAGTACTTC.

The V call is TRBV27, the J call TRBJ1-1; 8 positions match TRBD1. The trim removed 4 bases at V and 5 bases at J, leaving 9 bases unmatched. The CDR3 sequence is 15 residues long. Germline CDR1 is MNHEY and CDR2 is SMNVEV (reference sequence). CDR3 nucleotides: TGTGCCAGCAGTTGGGAATCGACAGGGGTTACTGAAGCTTTCTTT. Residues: CASSWESTGVTEAFF.

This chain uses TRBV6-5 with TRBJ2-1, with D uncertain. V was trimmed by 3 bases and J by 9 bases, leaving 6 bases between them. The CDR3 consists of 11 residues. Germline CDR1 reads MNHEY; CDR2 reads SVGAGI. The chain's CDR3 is CASSYLSEQFF. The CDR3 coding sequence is TGTGCCAGCAGTTATCTGAGTGAGCAGTTCTTC.

CDR3 region: CASKSRGNTILTDTQYF. CDR3 nucleotides: TGCGCCTCAAAAAGTAGGGGAAATACGATACTCACAGATACGCAGTATTTT. This chain links TRBV5-1 with TRBJ2-3; D possibly corresponds to TRBD1 (5 bases). The V and J ends lost 10 bases and 2 bases respectively, with 26 bases between them. Germline CDR1 is SGHRS and CDR2 is YFSETQ. The CDR3 is made up of 17 amino acids.

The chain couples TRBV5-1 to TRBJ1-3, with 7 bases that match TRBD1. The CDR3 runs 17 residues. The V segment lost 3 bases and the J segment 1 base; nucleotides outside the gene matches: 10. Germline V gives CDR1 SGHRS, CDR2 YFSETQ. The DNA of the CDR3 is TGCGCCAGCAGCTCACTTACGGAACAGGGGTCTGGAAACACCATATATTTT. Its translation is CASSSLTEQGSGNTIYF. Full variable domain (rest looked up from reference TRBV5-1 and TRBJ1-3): KAGVTQTPRYLIKTRGQQVTLSCSPISGHRSVSWYQQTPGQGLQFLFEYFSETQRNKGNFPGRFSGRQFSNSRSEMNVSTLELGDSALYLCASSSLTEQGSGNTIYFGEGSWLTVV.

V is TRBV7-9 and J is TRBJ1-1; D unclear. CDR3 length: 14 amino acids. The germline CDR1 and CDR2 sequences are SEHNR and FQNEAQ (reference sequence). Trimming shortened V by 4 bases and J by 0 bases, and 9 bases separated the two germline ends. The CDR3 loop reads CASSSPNMNTEAFF. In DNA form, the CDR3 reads TGTGCCAGCAGCTCCCCTAACATGAACACTGAAGCTTTCTTT.

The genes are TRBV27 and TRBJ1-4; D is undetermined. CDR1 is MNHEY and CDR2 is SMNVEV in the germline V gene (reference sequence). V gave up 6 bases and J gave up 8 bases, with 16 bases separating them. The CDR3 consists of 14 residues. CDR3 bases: TGTGCCAGCAGCAGGAACCGGGCTGGGGAAAAACTGTTTTTT. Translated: CASSRNRAGEKLFF.

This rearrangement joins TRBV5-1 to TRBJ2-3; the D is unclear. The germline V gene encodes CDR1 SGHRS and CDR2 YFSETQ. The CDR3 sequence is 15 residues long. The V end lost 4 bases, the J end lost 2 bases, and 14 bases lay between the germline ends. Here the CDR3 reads CASSLMAGLTDTQYF. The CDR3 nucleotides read TGCGCCAGCAGCCTGATGGCAGGCCTCACAGATACGCAGTATTTT.

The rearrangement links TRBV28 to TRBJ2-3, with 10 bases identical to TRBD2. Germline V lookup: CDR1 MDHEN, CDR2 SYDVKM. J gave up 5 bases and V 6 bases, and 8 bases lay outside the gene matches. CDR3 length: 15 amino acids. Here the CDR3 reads CASSPAGGQVDTQYF. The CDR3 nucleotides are TGTGCCAGCAGCCCAGCGGGAGGGCAAGTAGATACGCAGTATTTT. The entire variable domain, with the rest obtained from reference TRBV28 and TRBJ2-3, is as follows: DVKVTQSSRYLVKRTGEKVFLECVQDMDHENMFWYRQDPGLGLRLIYFSYDVKMKEKGDIPEGYSVSREKKERFSLILESASTNQTSMYLCASSPAGGQVDTQYFGPGTRLTVL.

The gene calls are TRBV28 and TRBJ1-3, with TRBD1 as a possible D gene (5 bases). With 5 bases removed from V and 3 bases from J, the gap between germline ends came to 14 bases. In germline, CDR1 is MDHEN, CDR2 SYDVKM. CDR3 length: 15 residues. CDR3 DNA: TGTGCCAGCAGTATAGATCAGGGTATTGGAAACACCATATATTTT. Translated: CASSIDQGIGNTIYF.

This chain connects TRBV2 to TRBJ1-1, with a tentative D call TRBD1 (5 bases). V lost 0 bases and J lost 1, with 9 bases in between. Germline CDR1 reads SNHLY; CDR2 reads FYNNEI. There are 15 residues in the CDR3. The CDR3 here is CASSEAIGGNTEAFF. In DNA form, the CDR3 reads TGTGCCAGCAGTGAAGCGATTGGGGGGAACACTGAAGCTTTCTTT.

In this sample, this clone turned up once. The CDR3 loop reads CASSLVRGNQPQHF. CDR3 sequence (DNA): TGTGCCAGCAGTTTGGTCAGGGGAAATCAGCCCCAGCATTTT. This chain uses TRBV28 with TRBJ1-5, with D maybe TRBD1 (6 bases). The germline V gene encodes CDR1 MDHEN and CDR2 SYDVKM. Trimming removed 3 bases at V and 4 bases at J, with 10 bases between. CDR3 size: 14 residues.

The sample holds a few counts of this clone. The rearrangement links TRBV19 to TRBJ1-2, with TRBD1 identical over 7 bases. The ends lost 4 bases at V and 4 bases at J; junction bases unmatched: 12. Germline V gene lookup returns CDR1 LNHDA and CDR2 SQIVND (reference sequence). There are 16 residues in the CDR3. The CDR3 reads CASSTTPQGGRYGYTF. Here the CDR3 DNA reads TGTGCCAGTAGTACCACCCCTCAGGGGGGTCGCTATGGCTACACCTTC.